The rows below give T cell receptor beta chains drawn from one sample of a study of CD8+ T cells in alopecia areata. Profiled with immunoSEQ multiplex PCR; TCRdb holds only in-frame clones, not every one. The top ten clones hold 1.6% of a sample with about 220,000 clones, around 57% of them seen once. The starting material was CD4+ T cells sorted from blood, obtained at week 4, from a patient treated with tofacitinib. The receptor set was obtained from a human donor with alopecia areata. Both conserved end residues are part of each CDR3. The D gene is left open where the match is weak. The size of a clone is reported for some rows only, either as once, few or many, or as a class for expanded clones.

.	.	TRBJ2-7	TRBV10-3	TGTGCCATCAGTGACCGGGACGGGTACGAGCAGTACTTC	CAISDRDGYEQYF
.	.	TRBJ2-6	TRBV29-1	TGCAGCGTTTCAACTGACTCTGGGGCCAACGTCCTGACTTTC	CSVSTDSGANVLTF
.	.	TRBJ2-5	TRBV5-6	TGTGCCAGCAGCAACGGGGCCTTAGGGGAGACCCAGTACTTC	CASSNGALGETQYF
.	.	TRBJ2-6	TRBV7-2	TGTGCCAGCAGCTTAGCTGGGGCCAACGTCCTGACTTTC	CASSLAGANVLTF
TRBD1	.	TRBJ2-2	TRBV15	TGTGCCACCAGCAGACCCGGTGGGACAGGGGCTTCCGGGGAGCTGTTTTTT	CATSRPGGTGASGELFF
TRBD2	few	TRBJ2-2	TRBV5-4	TGTGCCAGCAGCTTGGGGACTAGCGGGGAGCTGTTTTTT	CASSLGTSGELFF
TRBD2	few	TRBJ2-3	TRBV7-2	TGTGCCAGCAGCTTACTAGCGGGGGGAAGTCCCACAGATACGCAGTATTTT	CASSLLAGGSPTDTQYF
.	once	TRBJ2-2	TRBV29-1	TGCAGCGTTGACCCAGGTACCGGGGAGCTGTTTTTT	CSVDPGTGELFF
.	.	TRBJ1-1	TRBV30	TGTGCCGGGACGGAGAACACTGAAGCTTTCTTT	CAGTENTEAFF
TRBD1	.	TRBJ2-7	TRBV18	TGTGCCAGCTCCCCACCTAGGGACAGTAACGAGCAGTACTTC	CASSPPRDSNEQYF
.	.	TRBJ2-1	TRBV29-1	TGCAGCGGGGGGTATAGTGAGCAGTTCTTC	CSGGYSEQFF
.	.	TRBJ2-2	TRBV4-1	TGCGCCAGCAGCCAAGTGTCTAGCTCCTACACCGGGGAGCTGTTTTTT	CASSQVSSSYTGELFF
.	few	TRBJ2-4	TRBV29-1	TGCAGCGTTGAAATAGCGGCGGGATTCAAAAACATTCAGTACTTC	CSVEIAAGFKNIQYF
TRBD1	.	TRBJ2-7	TRBV9	TGTGCCAGCAGCGGATCCAGACAGGGAATTGAGCAGTACTTC	CASSGSRQGIEQYF
TRBD1	.	TRBJ2-5	TRBV7-2	TGTGCCAGCAGCCTCGGACAGGGGGCAGGTCAAGAGACCCAGTACTTC	CASSLGQGAGQETQYF
.	few	TRBJ1-1	TRBV7-3	TGTGCCAGCAGCAGCCAGGAAGGAGGCACTGAAGCTTTCTTT	CASSSQEGGTEAFF
TRBD2	once	TRBJ2-3	TRBV6-5	TGTGCCAGCAGCATACTAGCGGGGGCAGATACGCAGTATTTT	CASSILAGADTQYF
.	few	TRBJ1-5	TRBV6-5	TGTGCCAGCAGTTACTCGGCAAATAGCAATCAGCCCCAGCATTTT	CASSYSANSNQPQHF
.	.	TRBJ2-3	TRBV5-1	TGCGCCAGCAGCATAGACCGAGATACGCAGTATTTT	CASSIDRDTQYF
.	few	TRBJ1-2	TRBV15	TGTGCCACCAGCAGAGACAAGGGCGGACAGTATGGCTACACCTTC	CATSRDKGGQYGYTF
.	once	TRBJ2-5	TRBV18	TGTGCCAGCTCACCACACTTCGGGTTCGGGGAGACCCAGTACTTC	CASSPHFGFGETQYF
.	few	TRBJ1-2	TRBV7-8	TGTGCCAGCATCCCACCCCCCCGACGGAGATCGAATGATTCTAACTATGGCTACACCTTC	CASIPPPRRRSNDSNYGYTF
.	few	TRBJ1-5	TRBV10-3	TGTGCCATCAGTGAGAGGGACAGCAATCAGCCCCAGCATTTT	CAISERDSNQPQHF
.	.	TRBJ1-6	TRBV9	TGTGCCAGCAGCCCTGGGACAAAGGGGACCCTCCACTTT	CASSPGTKGTLHF
.	once	TRBJ1-2	TRBV4-3	TGCGCCAGCAGCCCCCAGACAGCCAGCTATGGCTACACCTTC	CASSPQTASYGYTF
TRBD2	once	TRBJ2-1	TRBV5-1	TGCGCCAGCAGCTGGGAGCGGGGGAGGAACAATGAGCAGTTCTTC	CASSWERGRNNEQFF
TRBD1	few	TRBJ1-2	TRBV18	TGTGCCAGCTCACCCGGGGACAGCAAATATGGCTACACCTTC	CASSPGDSKYGYTF
TRBD2	.	TRBJ2-1	TRBV27	TGTGCCAGCAGTCTCCAGCGGGGGGCCTCTTACAATGAGCAGTTCTTC	CASSLQRGASYNEQFF
.	.	TRBJ2-3	TRBV5-1	TGCGCCAGCAGCTTGGGAGGAGGTGCGGGCACAGATACGCAGTATTTT	CASSLGGGAGTDTQYF
.	.	TRBJ1-2	TRBV7-2	TGTGCCAGCAGCTCGTTGGGGGGAGGTACGGGCTACACCTTC	CASSSLGGGTGYTF
.	.	TRBJ2-5	TRBV29-1	TGCAGCGTTGAATGGGATCAAGAGACCCAGTACTTC	CSVEWDQETQYF
.	.	TRBJ2-2	TRBV5-1	TGCGCCAGCAGCGTCGGGACGACCGTAGGCGGGGAGCTGTTTTTT	CASSVGTTVGGELFF
.	once	TRBJ1-5	TRBV5-6	TGTGCCAGCAGCTTGGGAGTCAATCAGCCCCAGCATTTT	CASSLGVNQPQHF
.	.	TRBJ2-7	TRBV15	TGTGCCACCAGCAGAGATAAAGCAGGGCGCCCCTACGAGCAGTACTTC	CATSRDKAGRPYEQYF
TRBD1	many	TRBJ2-5	TRBV7-2	TGTGCCAGCAGCATTGGACAGGGAACGTACCAAGAGACCCAGTACTTC	CASSIGQGTYQETQYF
.	.	TRBJ1-1	TRBV30	TGTGCCTCCAAGGTGACATTTGTGAACACTGAAGCTTTCTTT	CASKVTFVNTEAFF
.	.	TRBJ1-2	TRBV19	TGTGCCAGTAGACAGGAGATTAACTATGGCTACACCTTC	CASRQEINYGYTF
.	.	TRBJ2-3	TRBV6-5	TGTGCCAGCAGTCGGGGTAGAGGTTTGGATACGCAGTATTTT	CASSRGRGLDTQYF
.	.	TRBJ1-2	TRBV29-1	TGCAGCGTTGAAGAGGGAAGGGGAGGCTACACCTTC	CSVEEGRGGYTF
.	few	TRBJ2-7	TRBV7-9	TGTGCCAGCAGCTTAGCGTGGGGGCTCGGGGAGCAGTACTTC	CASSLAWGLGEQYF
.	few	TRBJ1-2	TRBV30	TGTGCCTGGAGTGTACTAAGTGCCTACACCTTC	CAWSVLSAYTF